These 20 T cell receptor beta chains share one sample of origin, sequenced in a study of CD8 T cells in Susac syndrome. Random-hexamer reverse transcription was applied to about 0.45 to 1 ug RNA. Using its own MiXCR run on the immunoSEQ multiplex PCR reads, TCRdb lists one record per CDR3 protein. This table holds fewer than 80,000 distinct CDR3 sequences, approximately 93% found once. The specimen sequenced was CD8+ T cells from PBMCs. These receptors were taken from a human donor with Susac syndrome.

The sample holds one count of this clonotype. This CDR3 is CASSATSGGTSYEQYF. CDR3 bases: TGTGCCAGCAGCGCCACTAGCGGGGGGACGTCCTACGAGCAGTACTTC. The rearrangement uses TRBV9 and TRBJ2-7; 12 bases are a match to TRBD2. CDR3 length: 16 amino acids. Trimming removed 3 bases from V and 1 base from J; junction bases left unmatched: 5. Germline CDR1 reads SGDLS; CDR2 reads YYNGEE.

The chain carries TRBV6-5 and TRBJ2-7; D is possibly TRBD2 (6 bases). CDR3 length equals 17 residues. Trimming removed 0 bases at V and 0 bases at J, with 15 bases between. The germline V gene encodes CDR1 MNHEY and CDR2 SVGAGI. The CDR3 is CASSYSNPAGSSYEQYF. The CDR3, as DNA: TGTGCCAGCAGTTACTCGAATCCAGCGGGTAGCTCCTACGAGCAGTACTTC.

V is TRBV5-6 and J is TRBJ2-3, with 9 bases aligning to TRBD1. The V gene's germline CDR1 is SGHDT and CDR2 YYEEEE. Unmatched junction bases numbered 9, after V lost 3 bases and J lost 4 bases. This CDR3 contains 16 residues. CDR3 in amino acids: CASSSPRTGAPDTQYF. CDR3 bases: TGTGCCAGCAGCTCACCCCGGACAGGGGCACCAGATACGCAGTATTTT.

The V and J genes are TRBV7-3 and TRBJ2-7; 8 nucleotides agree with TRBD1. The germline V gene has CDR1 SGHTA and CDR2 FQGTGA. With 5 bases clipped from V and 6 bases from J, the junction kept 6 bases outside the gene matches. The CDR3 spans 13 residues. The CDR3, as DNA: TGTGCCAGCAGCCCACAGGGGGTGGGCGAGCAGTACTTC. Its protein is CASSPQGVGEQYF. The full variable domain, its missing parts supplied by reference TRBV7-3 and TRBJ2-7, is GAGVSQTPSNKVTEKGKYVELRCDPISGHTALYWYRQSLGQGPEFLIYFQGTGAADDSGLPNDRFFAVRPEGSVSTLKIQRTERGDSAVYLCASSPQGVGEQYFGPGTRLTVT.

The V and J genes are TRBV19 and TRBJ2-7; D possibly matches TRBD1 or TRBD2 (5 bases each). Trimming took 3 bases from V and 0 from J, leaving 12 bases between them. The CDR3 is made up of 15 amino acids. Germline assignment: CDR1 LNHDA and CDR2 SQIVND (reference sequence). CDR3 in amino acids: CASSISGGASYEQYF. In nucleotides, the CDR3 is TGTGCCAGTAGTATCTCTGGGGGTGCCTCCTACGAGCAGTACTTC. The full variable domain, with the rest looked up from reference TRBV19 and TRBJ2-7, is DGGITQSPKYLFRKEGQNVTLSCEQNLNHDAMYWYRQDPGQGLRLIYYSQIVNDFQKGDIAEGYSVSREKKESFPLTVTSAQKNPTAFYLCASSISGGASYEQYFGPGTRLTVT.

The J gene is TRBJ1-2, the V gene TRBV29-1, with 9 nucleotides matching TRBD1. This CDR3 contains 15 residues. Germline-derived CDR1 and CDR2 are SQVTM and ANQGSEA. Losses at the gene ends were 0 bases for V and 4 bases for J; bases not matched to a gene: 6. CDR3 DNA: TGCAGCGTTGAAGAAGGGGACAGGGCCTTCTATGGCTACACCTTC. As protein: CSVEEGDRAFYGYTF.

The gene calls are TRBV20-1 and TRBJ1-1, with 7 bases aligning to TRBD1. V was clipped by 2 bases and J by 6 bases; unmatched bases: 12. Per the germline V gene, CDR1 is DFQATT and CDR2 is SNEGSKA (reference sequence). This CDR3 contains 15 residues. The CDR3 loop is CSARPKGQSNPEAFF. The CDR3 coding sequence is TGCAGTGCTAGACCCAAGGGACAGTCTAACCCTGAAGCTTTCTTT.

The chain recombines TRBV5-1 with TRBJ2-7; D not certain. The CDR3 has 16 residues. V lost 1 base and J 1 base, leaving 15 bases between the germline ends. Germline CDR1 is SGHRS and CDR2 is YFSETQ. This CDR3 is CASSLISPHSSYEQYF. The CDR3 DNA reads as TGCGCCAGCAGCTTGATTTCCCCCCATAGTTCCTACGAGCAGTACTTC.

The sample holds one count of this clonotype. The chain carries TRBV28 and TRBJ1-5; D gene ambiguous. The germline CDR1 and CDR2 sequences are MDHEN and SYDVKM. V was trimmed by 3 bases and J by 2 bases, leaving 11 bases between them. This CDR3 is 15 amino acids long. Here the CDR3 reads CASSFGQRRNQPQHF. CDR3 bases: TGTGCCAGCAGTTTCGGCCAGAGACGCAATCAGCCCCAGCATTTT.

V and J are TRBV18 and TRBJ1-5; 10 positions agree with TRBD1. The CDR3 is made up of 16 amino acids. V gave up 1 base and J gave up 6 bases; unmatched junction bases: 6. The germline V gene has CDR1 KGHSH and CDR2 LQKENI. DNA of the CDR3: TGTGCCAGCTCACCACGAGGGACAGGGGACAGTCAGCCCCAGCATTTT. Its translation: CASSPRGTGDSQPQHF.

This sequence joins TRBV19 and TRBJ1-2, with 8 bases fitting TRBD1. Germline lookup yields CDR1 LNHDA and CDR2 SQIVND (reference sequence). The length of the CDR3 is 14 residues. V was clipped by 3 bases and J by 8 bases; unmatched bases: 8. The CDR3 DNA is TGTGCCAGTAGTATCGCAGGGGGCAATGGAGGCTACACCTTC. This codes for CASSIAGGNGGYTF.

The gene calls are TRBV27 and TRBJ1-5; 9 positions match TRBD1. Trimming removed 3 bases from V and 7 bases from J; junction bases left unmatched: 4. Germline V gene sequence: CDR1 MNHEY, CDR2 SMNVEV (reference sequence). The CDR3 is 14 amino acids. The CDR3 bases are TGTGCCAGCAGTTTGGGACAGGGAATCCAGCCCCAGCATTTT. Translated: CASSLGQGIQPQHF.

The chain couples TRBV12-3 or TRBV12-4 to TRBJ2-7; TRBD1 might be the D (6 bases). CDR3 size: 12 residues. The ends were cut back, 7 bases at V and 5 bases at J, with 12 bases in the middle. The DNA for the CDR3 is TGTGCCAGCACCTCGACAGGAAACGAGCAGTACTTC. Encoded protein: CASTSTGNEQYF.

The chain has TRBV2 and TRBJ2-1, with D perhaps TRBD2 (7 bases). The germline V gene encodes CDR1 SNHLY and CDR2 FYNNEI. The CDR3 runs to 11 residues. V was clipped by 6 bases and J by 9 bases, with 9 bases between them. CDR3 in DNA: TGTGCCAGCAGAGGGGGGGCTGAGCAGTTCTTC. This sequence encodes CASRGGAEQFF.

This chain joins TRBV2 and TRBJ1-2, with D possibly matching TRBD1 (5 bases). CDR3 length: 12 amino acids. CDR1 and CDR2 (germline): SNHLY, FYNNEI. Deletions cut 7 bases from V and 5 bases from J, with 11 bases between. For the CDR3, the DNA is TGTGCCAGCATTACCGGACAATATGGCTACACCTTC. It translates to CASITGQYGYTF.

This chain links TRBV7-3 with TRBJ2-3; 14 nucleotides agree with TRBD2. The CDR3 has 18 amino acids. Looked up from germline, CDR1 is SGHTA and CDR2 is FQGTGA. V gave up 6 bases and J gave up 0 bases; unmatched junction bases: 8. Here the CDR3 DNA reads TGTGCCAGCAGAGCCGGGACTAGCGGGGGCTATAGCACAGATACGCAGTATTTT. Translation: CASRAGTSGGYSTDTQYF.

The J gene is TRBJ2-7, the V gene TRBV7-6; D unclear. The V and J ends lost 1 base and 2 bases respectively, with 6 bases between them. Germline V gene lookup returns CDR1 SGHVS and CDR2 FNYEAQ. The CDR3 length is 13 residues. The CDR3 DNA sequence: TGTGCCAGCAGCTTAGATCAGGCCTACGAGCAGTACTTC. Amino acids: CASSLDQAYEQYF.

V and J are TRBV5-6 and TRBJ2-7, with a weak D call TRBD1 (6 bases). V was clipped by 2 bases and J by 3 bases, with 12 bases between them. The CDR3 runs 14 residues. Germline CDR1 is SGHDT and CDR2 is YYEEEE. The DNA of the CDR3 is TGTGCCAGCAGCTTTCCCCGGGACAACTACGAGCAGTACTTC. Protein sequence: CASSFPRDNYEQYF.

The chain has TRBV3-1 and TRBJ2-4, with D perhaps assigned TRBD1 or TRBD2 (6 bases each). The CDR3 totals 18 residues. V lost 0 bases, J lost 6 bases, and 21 bases lay in between. Germline V gene lookup returns CDR1 LGHDT and CDR2 YNNKEL (reference sequence). The CDR3 DNA sequence: TGTGCCAGCAGCCAAGAAGGAGGGCAGGGGAGAATGAGAAACATTCAGTACTTC. Amino acids: CASSQEGGQGRMRNIQYF.

The J gene is TRBJ1-1, the V gene TRBV7-9; D unresolved. CDR1 and CDR2 from the germline V gene are SEHNR and FQNEAQ (reference sequence). The V gene lost 7 bases and the J gene lost 1 base, with 7 bases spanning the gap. The CDR3 runs 12 residues. This CDR3 is CASTGPNTEAFF. The CDR3 DNA is TGTGCCAGCACGGGCCCGAACACTGAAGCTTTCTTT.